Shown below are 17 T cell receptor beta chains from a single sample sequenced in a study of blood T cell repertoires in COVID-19. Using immunoSEQ multiplex PCR, the repertoire was profiled, and TCRdb retains in-frame clones only, with some absent. Of 200,000 to 250,000 clones detected, about 90% appear once; the ten largest clones hold 6.2%. The specimen sequenced was peripheral blood. The receptors derive from a man in his fifties or sixties with acute or convalescent COVID-19.

V is TRBV9 and J is TRBJ2-7; D might be TRBD2 (5 bases). CDR1 is SGDLS and CDR2 is YYNGEE in the germline V gene. Trimming left V 3 bases short and J 6 bases short, with 10 bases between. The CDR3 sequence is 12 residues long. CDR3 DNA sequence: TGTGCCAGCAGCGCTACCCGGGGCGAGCAGTACTTC. It yields the protein CASSATRGEQYF.

The rearrangement links TRBV7-9 to TRBJ2-7; maybe TRBD2 (5 bases). CDR3 size: 15 residues. Per germline, CDR1 SEHNR and CDR2 FQNEAQ (reference sequence). V was shortened by 4 bases and J by 3 bases, with 16 bases between the two germline ends. The CDR3 reads CASSSPWSGSYEQYF. CDR3 DNA: TGTGCCAGCAGCTCGCCGTGGTCTGGGAGCTACGAGCAGTACTTC.

This chain uses TRBV19 with TRBJ1-2; no definite D call. The germline CDR1 and CDR2 sequences are LNHDA and SQIVND (reference sequence). The CDR3 extends over 13 amino acids. V was shortened by 1 base and J by 6 bases, with 9 bases between the two germline ends. For the CDR3, the DNA is TGTGCCAGTAGTATAGCAGGCGGGGATGGCTACACCTTC. Protein: CASSIAGGDGYTF. Full variable domain (missing parts from reference TRBV19 and TRBJ1-2): DGGITQSPKYLFRKEGQNVTLSCEQNLNHDAMYWYRQDPGQGLRLIYYSQIVNDFQKGDIAEGYSVSREKKESFPLTVTSAQKNPTAFYLCASSIAGGDGYTFGSGTRLTVV.

The chain couples TRBV7-9 to TRBJ1-2, with a tentative D call TRBD1 (6 bases). With 1 base removed from V and 5 bases from J, the gap between germline ends came to 14 bases. This CDR3 is built from 15 residues. Germline CDR1 is SEHNR and CDR2 is FQNEAQ (reference sequence). In DNA, the CDR3 is TGTGCCAGCAGCTTAGGTGGGGGCGCGGGTTATGGCTACACCTTC. Translation: CASSLGGGAGYGYTF.

This chain uses TRBV3-1 (or the pseudogene TRBV3-2) with TRBJ2-2, with D tentatively TRBD1 (6 bases). Germline loops: CDR1 LGHDT, CDR2 YNNKEL (reference sequence). Trimming took off 2 bases at V and 3 bases at J, with 13 bases between the two ends. The CDR3 spans 16 residues. CDR3: CASSQRTGLHTGELFF. The DNA of the CDR3 is TGTGCCAGCAGCCAAAGAACAGGGTTACACACCGGGGAGCTGTTTTTT.

To note about this clone: Other DNA variants within this sample encode the same CDR3. J is TRBJ1-2 and V is TRBV5-1; D call uncertain. The CDR3 covers 12 residues. CDR1 is SGHRS, CDR2 YFSETQ, per germline. The germline V and J ends were trimmed by 0 bases and 8 bases, with 8 bases remaining between them. The CDR3 coding sequence is TGCGCCAGCAGCTTGGATCGGGGAGGCTACACCTTC. Residues: CASSLDRGGYTF.

The rearrangement links TRBV30 to TRBJ1-4; D not resolved. The CDR3 runs to 13 residues. CDR1 GTSNPN and CDR2 SVGIG come from the germline V gene (reference sequence). V gave up 4 bases and J gave up 1 base, with 7 bases separating them. The CDR3 region is CAWNVRTNEKLFF. The CDR3 DNA reads as TGTGCCTGGAACGTGAGAACTAATGAAAAACTGTTTTTT.

The chain has TRBV24-1 and TRBJ1-5; 7 nucleotides match TRBD1. The V and J ends lost 0 bases and 1 base, in that order; junction bases with no gene match: 2. The CDR3 loop spans 16 amino acids. Germline CDR1 and CDR2: KGHDR and SFDVKD. CDR3 region: CATSDLGTVSNQPQHF. The CDR3 nucleotides are TGTGCCACCAGTGATTTGGGGACAGTCAGCAATCAGCCCCAGCATTTT.

CDR3 coding DNA: TGTGCCAGCAGCCAACCCGGGACTAGCGGCAGCACAGATACGCAGTATTTT. As protein: CASSQPGTSGSTDTQYF. The chain recombines TRBV4-2 with TRBJ2-3; 11 bases fit TRBD2. Germline CDR1 reads LGHNA; CDR2 reads YNFKEQ. J lost 0 bases, V lost 2 bases, and 4 bases had no gene match. There are 17 residues in the CDR3.

The chain uses TRBV7-8 and TRBJ2-7, with 7 bases that match TRBD1. Germline CDR1 SGHVS, CDR2 FQNEAQ. The trim removed 1 base at V and 1 base at J, leaving 4 bases unmatched. CDR3 length: 15 residues. CDR3 sequence: CASSLGGQASYEQYF. CDR3 nucleotides: TGTGCCAGCAGCTTAGGCGGACAGGCATCCTACGAGCAGTACTTC.

The chain links TRBV11-3 to TRBJ1-3; D unclear. Germline values: CDR1 SGHNT, CDR2 YENEEA. V was trimmed by 4 bases and J by 1 base, leaving 14 bases between them. This CDR3 region has 16 residues. CDR3 region: CASSSLSFGSGNTIYF. DNA of the CDR3: TGTGCCAGCAGCTCCCTCTCCTTCGGGTCTGGAAACACCATATATTTT.

This clone occurred once. The V call is TRBV4-1, the J call TRBJ2-1, with TRBD2 matching over 9 bases. CDR3 length: 17 residues. Germline V CDR1 and CDR2: MGHRA, YSYEKL. The trim removed 4 bases at V and 4 bases at J, leaving 11 bases unmatched. CDR3 in DNA: TGCGCCAGCAGCCCATTGAAGACTAGCGGACTTTACAATGAGCAGTTCTTC. This gives the protein CASSPLKTSGLYNEQFF.

The V call is TRBV11-2, the J call TRBJ1-2; D is uncertain. Deletions cut 5 bases from V and 4 bases from J, with 8 bases between. The CDR3 length is 12 residues. CDR1 SGHAT and CDR2 FQNNGV come from the germline V gene. CDR3 nucleotides: TGTGCCAGCAGCCCCGCAGGCTATGGCTACACCTTC. Its translation is CASSPAGYGYTF.

The chain carries TRBV11-2 and TRBJ2-7, with TRBD2 identical over 10 bases. J gave up 3 bases and V 2 bases, and 7 bases lay outside the gene matches. Per germline, CDR1 SGHAT and CDR2 FQNNGV. The CDR3 totals 16 residues. The CDR3 region has the DNA TGTGCCAGCAGCTTAAACCCGGGACTAGCGCTCTACGAGCAGTACTTC. Its protein product is CASSLNPGLALYEQYF.

The rearrangement uses TRBV29-1 and TRBJ2-1; 11 bases are a match to TRBD2. Unmatched junction bases numbered 7, after V lost 3 bases and J lost 9 bases. Germline values: CDR1 SQVTM, CDR2 ANQGSEA. CDR3 length: 14 residues. The CDR3 region has the DNA TGCAGCGTTGAGGCTAGCGGGAGGTTTGGTGAGCAGTTCTTC. Translating it yields CSVEASGRFGEQFF.

V usage is TRBV29-1 and J usage is TRBJ1-4, with 9 bases aligning to TRBD1. The V and J ends lost 7 bases and 3 bases, in that order; junction bases with no gene match: 3. The CDR3 covers 13 residues. Germline values: CDR1 SQVTM, CDR2 ANQGSEA. The CDR3 spells CSAGQGPNEKLFF. CDR3 in DNA: TGCAGCGCTGGACAGGGGCCTAATGAAAAACTGTTTTTT.

This chain connects TRBV24-1 to TRBJ1-3; D gene uncertain. The V gene's germline CDR1 is KGHDR and CDR2 SFDVKD. Between the trimmed V and J ends, which lost 5 bases and 0 bases, there was a span of 13 bases. The CDR3 is 16 amino acids. Here the CDR3 DNA reads TGTGCCACCAGTGCACCATCAGGAAGCTCTGGAAACACCATATATTTT. Its protein is CATSAPSGSSGNTIYF.